Listed here are 26 T cell receptor beta chains from one sample, sequenced in a study of shared clonotypes between healthy human individuals. Sequencing used immunoSEQ multiplex PCR; TCRdb keeps in-frame clones, though not all of them. Here the sample spans some 1 million clones, roughly 75% being singletons. The sample consisted of memory CD4+ T cells sorted from blood. The subset denotes: CD45RA-negative fraction. The receptor source for this set is a young man in good health.

As regards this clone: Other DNA sequences within the sample encode an identical CDR3. The chain links TRBV9 to TRBJ2-7; 11 bases fit TRBD1. Germline lookup yields CDR1 SGDLS and CDR2 YYNGEE. The V and J ends lost 2 bases and 0 bases, in that order; junction bases with no gene match: 1. This CDR3 region has 15 residues. DNA for the CDR3: TGTGCCAGCAGCGTGGGGACAGGGGGCTCCTACGAGCAGTACTTC. This gives the protein CASSVGTGGSYEQYF.

Turning to this clone: This clone may be a read error of a much larger clone one base away. This sequence joins TRBV7-9 and TRBJ2-1; TRBD2 matches 7 bases. V was pared by 0 bases and J by 7 bases, with 6 bases of the junction left unmatched. This CDR3 has 15 residues. Germline CDR1 reads SEHNR; CDR2 reads FQNEAQ (reference sequence). Here the CDR3 reads CASSLAGGPGNEQFF. The CDR3 region has the DNA TGTGCCAGCAGCTTAGCGGGAGGGCCGGGGAATGAGCAGTTCTTC.

The rearrangement uses TRBV19 and TRBJ2-1, with D possibly matching TRBD2 (6 bases). Deletions cut 7 bases from V and 4 bases from J, with 14 bases between. The CDR3 consists of 14 residues. Germline CDR1 reads LNHDA; CDR2 reads SQIVND (reference sequence). Written as DNA, the CDR3 is TGTGCCAGTATCGGCGGGACCCAATACAATGAGCAGTTCTTC. It specifies CASIGGTQYNEQFF.

The gene calls are TRBV10-3 and TRBJ1-5; no clear D. Germline V gives CDR1 ENHRY, CDR2 SYGVKD. With 5 bases removed from V and 5 bases from J, the gap between germline ends came to 13 bases. The CDR3 is made up of 14 amino acids. The CDR3 sequence is CAISNTGEDQPQHF. The CDR3 DNA reads TGTGCCATCAGTAACACGGGAGAGGATCAGCCCCAGCATTTT.

Details on this clone: This clone may be a read error of a much larger clone one base away. This chain connects TRBV7-9 to TRBJ2-7, with 11 nucleotides matching TRBD1. J lost 1 base, V lost 4 bases, and 3 bases had no gene match. Germline V gene data show CDR1 as SEHNR and CDR2 as FQNEAQ (reference sequence). The CDR3 covers 15 residues. CDR3 nucleotides: TGTGCCAGCAGCTCCGGACAGGGGGCTTCCTACGAGCAGTACTTC. Its translation: CASSSGQGASYEQYF.

The rearrangement joins TRBV19 to TRBJ2-5; 8 bases are shared with TRBD1. The CDR3 has 15 amino acids. Losses at the gene ends were 5 bases for V and 5 bases for J; bases not matched to a gene: 10. CDR1 is LNHDA and CDR2 is SQIVND in the germline V gene (reference sequence). The CDR3 DNA sequence: TGTGCCAGTAGTGACGTGGCAGGGGGCACGGAGACCCAGTACTTC. It specifies CASSDVAGGTETQYF.

The gene calls are TRBV5-8 and TRBJ1-2; no firm D call. The CDR3 covers 10 residues. The germline V gene has CDR1 SGHTS and CDR2 YDEGEE. Trimming left V 2 bases short and J 10 bases short, with 6 bases between. CDR3 in DNA: TGTGCCAGCAGCTTTTTCGACTACACCTTC. Translated, it gives CASSFFDYTF.

The chain couples TRBV5-1 to TRBJ2-3; maybe TRBD2 (6 bases). The CDR3 is 15 residues long. Germline CDR1 and CDR2: SGHRS and YFSETQ. V was trimmed by 6 bases and J by 1 base, leaving 15 bases between them. The CDR3 region is CASTWRERGTDTQYF. CDR3 DNA sequence: TGCGCCAGCACCTGGCGAGAGCGGGGCACAGATACGCAGTATTTT.

V usage is TRBV19 and J usage is TRBJ1-5; D gene uncertain. This CDR3 has 14 residues. Germline V gene lookup returns CDR1 LNHDA and CDR2 SQIVND (reference sequence). With 5 bases removed from V and 7 bases from J, the gap between germline ends came to 15 bases. The CDR3 protein is CASSPSWEIQPQHF. The DNA for the CDR3 is TGTGCCAGTAGTCCCTCTTGGGAGATCCAGCCCCAGCATTTT. The whole variable domain, filled in from reference TRBV19 and TRBJ1-5, reads DGGITQSPKYLFRKEGQNVTLSCEQNLNHDAMYWYRQDPGQGLRLIYYSQIVNDFQKGDIAEGYSVSREKKESFPLTVTSAQKNPTAFYLCASSPSWEIQPQHFGDGTRLSIL.

V is TRBV5-1 and J is TRBJ2-1; 11 nucleotides agree with TRBD2. The CDR3 consists of 15 residues. V was clipped by 5 bases and J by 4 bases; unmatched bases: 5. Germline-derived CDR1 and CDR2 are SGHRS and YFSETQ. The chain's CDR3 is CASRLLAGGYNEQFF. The CDR3 region has the DNA TGCGCCAGCAGGTTGCTAGCGGGGGGTTACAATGAGCAGTTCTTC.

V and J are TRBV9 and TRBJ2-3; the D gene could be TRBD1 or TRBD2 (5 bases each). Germline-derived CDR1 and CDR2 are SGDLS and YYNGEE. The CDR3 runs 17 residues. V shed 0 bases and J shed 2 bases, with 16 bases lying between them. The CDR3 DNA is TGTGCCAGCAGCGTAGCTTCGGGGACCTTCAACACAGATACGCAGTATTTT. It yields the protein CASSVASGTFNTDTQYF.

The chain carries TRBV11-2 and TRBJ2-5; TRBD2 is a possible D gene (5 bases). Trimming removed 6 bases from V and 4 bases from J, with 9 bases in between. The CDR3 covers 12 residues. CDR1 and CDR2 from the germline V gene are SGHAT and FQNNGV. CDR3: CASSLAGETQYF. CDR3 in DNA: TGTGCCAGCAGTCTAGCAGGAGAGACCCAGTACTTC.

The rearrangement uses TRBV30 and TRBJ1-5, with D possibly matching TRBD1 (6 bases). Trimming stripped 2 bases from V and 2 bases from J, with 16 bases between. The CDR3 spans 16 residues. Germline lookup yields CDR1 GTSNPN and CDR2 SVGIG (reference sequence). CDR3 sequence reads: CAWSPPGEGRNQPQHF. CDR3 bases: TGTGCCTGGAGTCCCCCAGGGGAAGGTCGCAATCAGCCCCAGCATTTT.

J is TRBJ2-7 and V is TRBV30, with D maybe TRBD2 (5 bases). Germline V gene sequence: CDR1 GTSNPN, CDR2 SVGIG (reference sequence). Trimming pared 2 bases from V and 3 bases from J, leaving 14 bases between. This CDR3 spans 14 amino acids. The CDR3 nucleotides are TGTGCCTGGAGTCGTGGGCGCGGGTTCTACGAGCAGTACTTC. This sequence encodes CAWSRGRGFYEQYF.

CDR3: CASSEAGERTDTQYF. CDR3 coding DNA: TGTGCCAGCAGTGAGGCGGGGGAACGAACCGATACGCAGTATTTT. The rearrangement uses TRBV2 and TRBJ2-3; TRBD2 matches 7 bases. The CDR3 consists of 15 residues. Germline CDR1 reads SNHLY; CDR2 reads FYNNEI. The trim removed 3 bases at V and 6 bases at J, leaving 9 bases unmatched.

V and J are TRBV2 and TRBJ1-1, with D unclear. Germline lookup yields CDR1 SNHLY and CDR2 FYNNEI. The length of the CDR3 is 13 residues. The V end was cut by 4 bases, the J end by 4 bases, with 10 bases between. The CDR3 is CASSGTEVTEAFF. CDR3 DNA: TGTGCCAGCAGTGGAACGGAGGTCACTGAAGCTTTCTTT. The whole variable domain, remainder taken from reference TRBV2 and TRBJ1-1, is EPEVTQTPSHQVTQMGQEVILRCVPISNHLYFYWYRQILGQKVEFLVSFYNNEISEKSEIFDDQFSVERPDGSNFTLKIRSTKLEDSAMYFCASSGTEVTEAFFGQGTRLTVV.

The chain uses TRBV11-2 and TRBJ2-7, with a tentative D call TRBD1 (5 bases). In germline, CDR1 is SGHAT, CDR2 FQNNGV. V dropped 6 bases and J dropped 3 bases, with 18 bases sitting between them. The CDR3 runs 15 residues. CDR3 bases: TGTGCCAGCAGTACTACCCGACAGTCACTCTACGAGCAGTACTTC. Its protein product is CASSTTRQSLYEQYF.

This chain links TRBV5-6 with TRBJ1-6, with 7 positions matching TRBD1. The CDR3 has 14 amino acids. Trimming cost V 2 bases and J 6 bases; bases outside gene matches: 2. The germline V gene encodes CDR1 SGHDT and CDR2 YYEEEE. The DNA of the CDR3 is TGTGCCAGCAGCTTACAGGGGAGTAATTCACCCCTCCACTTT. Its translation: CASSLQGSNSPLHF.

Only one count was recorded for this clone. This chain links TRBV18 with TRBJ2-7; TRBD1 might be the D (6 bases). Per germline, CDR1 KGHSH and CDR2 LQKENI. The V end was cut by 0 bases, the J end by 5 bases, with 11 bases between. The CDR3 spans 14 residues. The CDR3 DNA is TGTGCCAGCTCACCACCGAGTAGACAGGACGAGCAGTACTTC. This translates into CASSPPSRQDEQYF.

The gene calls are TRBV6-4 and TRBJ2-1, with 12 bases fitting TRBD2. The CDR3 has 16 residues. Losses at the gene ends were 6 bases for V and 9 bases for J; bases not matched to a gene: 12. Germline V CDR1 and CDR2: MRHNA, SNTAGT. The CDR3 loop reads CASSVQPGLAGGEQFF. The CDR3 DNA reads TGTGCCAGCAGCGTCCAACCGGGACTAGCGGGTGGTGAGCAGTTCTTC.

The rearrangement joins TRBV6-5 to TRBJ1-2; no reliable D call. The germline V and J ends were trimmed by 6 bases and 2 bases, with 10 bases remaining between them. Germline V CDR1 and CDR2: MNHEY, SVGAGI. The length of the CDR3 is 13 residues. The CDR3 spells CASSSTANYGYTF. The CDR3 nucleotides are TGTGCCAGCAGCTCCACAGCGAACTATGGCTACACCTTC.

The V call is TRBV5-1, the J call TRBJ2-2, with a tentative D call TRBD1 (5 bases). The CDR3 spans 15 residues. Trimming took off 3 bases at V and 5 bases at J, with 14 bases between the two ends. Germline lookup yields CDR1 SGHRS and CDR2 YFSETQ. The CDR3 here is CASSWVPGSTGELFF. The CDR3 nucleotides read TGCGCCAGCAGCTGGGTGCCAGGGTCTACCGGGGAGCTGTTTTTT.

The chain employs TRBV19 and TRBJ1-5; 7 bases line up with TRBD1. The germline V gene has CDR1 LNHDA and CDR2 SQIVND (reference sequence). Trimming cost V 6 bases and J 6 bases; bases outside gene matches: 11. The CDR3 covers 15 residues. CDR3 in amino acids: CASSKDSRQGQPQHF. The DNA for the CDR3 is TGTGCCAGTAGCAAGGACTCCCGACAGGGTCAGCCCCAGCATTTT. Full variable domain (missing parts from reference TRBV19 and TRBJ1-5): DGGITQSPKYLFRKEGQNVTLSCEQNLNHDAMYWYRQDPGQGLRLIYYSQIVNDFQKGDIAEGYSVSREKKESFPLTVTSAQKNPTAFYLCASSKDSRQGQPQHFGDGTRLSIL.

This chain joins TRBV9 and TRBJ1-1, with unresolved D. This CDR3 region has 13 residues. Trimming shortened V by 2 bases and J by 6 bases, and 11 bases separated the two germline ends. CDR1 is SGDLS, CDR2 YYNGEE, per germline. CDR3 coding DNA: TGTGCCAGCAGCGTCGAAGTATTTTCTGAAGCTTTCTTT. Protein sequence: CASSVEVFSEAFF.

The V call is TRBV7-2, the J call TRBJ2-7; D is unclear. Trimming stripped 6 bases from V and 2 bases from J, with 14 bases between. The CDR3 consists of 14 residues. Per germline, CDR1 SGHTA and CDR2 FQGNSA. The CDR3 is CASSPRPFPYEQYF. CDR3 nucleotide sequence: TGTGCCAGCAGTCCCCGCCCGTTCCCCTACGAGCAGTACTTC.

This clone appeared a single time. The CDR3 coding sequence is TGTGCCAGCAGCCCCGGGACAGGGGGAAAGACCCAGTACTTC. Translation: CASSPGTGGKTQYF. The chain couples TRBV7-2 to TRBJ2-5; TRBD1 matches 11 bases. Germline V gene sequence: CDR1 SGHTA, CDR2 FQGNSA. Trimming cost V 5 bases and J 6 bases; bases outside gene matches: 5. This CDR3 spans 14 amino acids.